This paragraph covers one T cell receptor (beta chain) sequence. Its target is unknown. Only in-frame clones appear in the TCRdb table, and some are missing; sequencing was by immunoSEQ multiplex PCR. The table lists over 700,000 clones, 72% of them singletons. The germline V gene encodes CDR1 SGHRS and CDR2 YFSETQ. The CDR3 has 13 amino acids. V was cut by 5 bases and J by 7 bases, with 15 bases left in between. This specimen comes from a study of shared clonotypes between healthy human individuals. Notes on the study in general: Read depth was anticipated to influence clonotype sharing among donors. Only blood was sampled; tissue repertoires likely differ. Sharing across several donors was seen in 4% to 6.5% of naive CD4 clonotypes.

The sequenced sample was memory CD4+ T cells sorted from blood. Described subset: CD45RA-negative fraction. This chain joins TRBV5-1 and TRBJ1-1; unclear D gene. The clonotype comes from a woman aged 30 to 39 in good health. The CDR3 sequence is CASRTTDRGEAFF. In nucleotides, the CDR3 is TGCGCCAGCAGAACCACAGATCGGGGTGAAGCTTTCTTT.